This T cell receptor (beta chain) was observed in a study of cytomegalovirus exposure and HLA in healthy donors. Findings and caveats of the study: While the bulk of TCR sequences proved rare, some public TCRs turned up in many donors.

Germline V CDR1 and CDR2: ENHRY, SYGVKD. The CDR3 has 15 residues. With 4 bases clipped from V and 4 bases from J, the junction kept 5 bases outside the gene matches. This PCR relied on a set of 60 Vbeta primers and 13 Jbeta primers. Profiling relied on immunoSEQ multiplex PCR, and the TCRdb table lists in-frame clones only, not all of them. The table shows 150,000 or so clones, with 77% occurring only once. Comment on this clone: As yet, its antigen is unknown.

This clonotype originated in a woman younger than 45 in good health and CMV-seronegative. The rearrangement uses TRBV10-3 and TRBJ2-5; 11 bases align to TRBD1. The sequencing sample was made of PBMCs. CDR3 DNA sequence: TGTGCCATCAGTGCAGGACAGGGGGCAGGAGAGACCCAGTACTTC. Translating it yields CAISAGQGAGETQYF.